This T cell receptor beta chain is drawn from a study of blood T cells in healthy people across ages. Peripheral blood from each donor was collected in a volume of 9.5 to 10 milliliters. This clonotype was counted between two and nine times. The CDR3 is made up of 15 amino acids. The V end lost 3 bases, the J end lost 2 bases, and 14 bases lay between the germline ends. From germline, CDR1 is SGHRS and CDR2 YFSETQ. Next came a second PCR, run for about 7 to 11 cycles, which used a sample-barcoded 5' primer along with a J-beta primer mix. TCRdb recomputed calls from the 5' RACE reads with MiXCR, one row per CDR3 protein. This repertoire shows around 1.7 million distinct CDR3 sequences, 28% found once; its top ten account for roughly 8%.

Sequences were obtained from blood. The V and J genes are TRBV5-1 and TRBJ1-1, with D possibly being TRBD1 (5 bases). The receptor was isolated from a woman aged 30 to 39 in good health. The CDR3 DNA is TGCGCCAGCAGCTATACCGGGGGGGTAAACACTGAAGCTTTCTTT. It specifies CASSYTGGVNTEAFF.